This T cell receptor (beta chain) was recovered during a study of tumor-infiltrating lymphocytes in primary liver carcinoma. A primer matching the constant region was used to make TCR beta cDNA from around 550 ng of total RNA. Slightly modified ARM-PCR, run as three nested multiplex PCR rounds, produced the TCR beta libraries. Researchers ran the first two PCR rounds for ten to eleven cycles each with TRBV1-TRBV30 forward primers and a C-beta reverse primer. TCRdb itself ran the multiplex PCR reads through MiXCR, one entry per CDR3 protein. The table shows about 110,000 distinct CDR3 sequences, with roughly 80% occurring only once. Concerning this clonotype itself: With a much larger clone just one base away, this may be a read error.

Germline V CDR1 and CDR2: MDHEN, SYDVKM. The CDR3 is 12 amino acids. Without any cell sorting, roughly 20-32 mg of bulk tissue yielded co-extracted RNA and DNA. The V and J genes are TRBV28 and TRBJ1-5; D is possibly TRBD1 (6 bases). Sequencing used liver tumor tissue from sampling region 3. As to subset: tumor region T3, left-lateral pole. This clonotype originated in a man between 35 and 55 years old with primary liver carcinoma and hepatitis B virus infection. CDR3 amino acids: CTSTLGGQPQHF. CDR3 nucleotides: TGTACCAGCACCTTAGGGGGTCAGCCCCAGCATTTT. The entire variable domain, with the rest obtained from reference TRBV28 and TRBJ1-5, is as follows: DVKVTQSSRYLVKRTGEKVFLECVQDMDHENMFWYRQDPGLGLRLIYFSYDVKMKEKGDIPEGYSVSREKKERFSLILESASTNQTSMYLCTSTLGGQPQHFGDGTRLSIL.